A single sample is the source of the 8 T cell receptor beta chains below, sequenced in a study of technical replicates of blood from a few donors (dated by TCRdb to about 2017). Libraries were constructed by the immunoSEQ multiplex PCR assay. As stored in TCRdb, this immuneACCESS dataset retains in-frame rearrangements with V and J assigned. A fraction of the clones does not appear; measured against another copy, unresolved V genes explain less than half of the discrepancy, and the remainder lacks a known reason. The sample records some 78,000 clones, 90% to 95% of which are singletons. The ten largest account for around 0.43% of the sample. Sequences were obtained from T cells isolated from PBMCs. These receptor sequences come from a human donor in good health.

This chain connects TRBV6-5 to TRBJ1-1, with D perhaps matching TRBD1 (6 bases). Between the trimmed V and J ends, which lost 2 bases and 0 bases, there was a span of 7 bases. Germline V gives CDR1 MNHEY, CDR2 SVGAGI. There are 14 residues in the CDR3. The CDR3 DNA is TGTGCCAGCAGTTACAGGACAGTGAACACTGAAGCTTTCTTT. Its translation: CASSYRTVNTEAFF.

CDR3 sequence: CSVGGIGLAGGQETQYF. The CDR3 DNA reads as TGCAGCGTTGGGGGGATTGGACTAGCGGGAGGGCAAGAGACCCAGTACTTC. This chain uses TRBV29-1 with TRBJ2-5; 15 nucleotides agree with TRBD2. Trimming took 4 bases from V and 2 from J; bases not matched to a gene: 8. The CDR3 contains 17 residues. CDR1 and CDR2 (germline): SQVTM, ANQGSEA.

The CDR3 protein is CASSSAGIQETQYF. The CDR3 bases are TGTGCCAGCAGTTCAGCGGGAATACAAGAGACCCAGTACTTC. This chain joins TRBV28 and TRBJ2-5; 7 bases map to TRBD2. The trim removed 4 bases at V and 2 bases at J, leaving 4 bases unmatched. This CDR3 comprises 14 residues. Germline V gene data show CDR1 as MDHEN and CDR2 as SYDVKM.

The genes are TRBV6-6 and TRBJ1-5; 7 bases line up with TRBD1. Germline CDR1 is MNHNY and CDR2 is SVGAGI (reference sequence). The V and J ends lost 8 bases and 4 bases, in that order; junction bases with no gene match: 8. This CDR3 spans 14 amino acids. CDR3 nucleotides: TGTGCCAGCGCGATACAGGGGACAAATCAGCCCCAGCATTTT. Amino acids: CASAIQGTNQPQHF.

This clone was counted a single time. This rearrangement joins TRBV7-9 to TRBJ1-5; tentative D call: TRBD1 (6 bases). The V gene lost 1 base and the J gene lost 6 bases, with 13 bases spanning the gap. CDR1 and CDR2 from the germline V gene are SEHNR and FQNEAQ (reference sequence). The CDR3 consists of 15 residues. CDR3 coding DNA: TGTGCCAGCAGCTTAGATACAGGGCTTATTCAGCCCCAGCATTTT. Translating it yields CASSLDTGLIQPQHF.

The table lists this clone with a few counts. The V gene is TRBV5-1, the J gene TRBJ2-3; the D gene is possibly TRBD1 (5 bases). The V gene's germline CDR1 is SGHRS and CDR2 YFSETQ. The CDR3 sequence is 15 residues long. The V end lost 0 bases, the J end lost 5 bases, and 13 bases lay between the germline ends. CDR3 sequence (DNA): TGCGCCAGCAGCTTGGACTCTGGGGCTGGAGATACGCAGTATTTT. As protein: CASSLDSGAGDTQYF.

This clone was counted between two and nine times. The genes are TRBV27 and TRBJ1-2; no firm D call. The germline V and J ends were trimmed by 3 bases and 4 bases, with 12 bases remaining between them. Germline V gene lookup returns CDR1 MNHEY and CDR2 SMNVEV (reference sequence). The CDR3 spans 14 residues. DNA for the CDR3: TGTGCCAGCAGTTTCGGGAATCTGGGCTATGGCTACACCTTC. Translation: CASSFGNLGYGYTF.

This clone was found a few times. CDR3 region: CASSSTNEVPYEQYF. In DNA, the CDR3 is TGTGCCAGCAGCTCGACTAACGAGGTCCCCTACGAGCAGTACTTC. The chain joins TRBV5-6 to TRBJ2-7; the D gene is possibly TRBD2 (5 bases). The germline V and J ends were trimmed by 3 bases and 2 bases, with 15 bases remaining between them. Germline V gives CDR1 SGHDT, CDR2 YYEEEE. This CDR3 region has 15 residues.